This TCR beta chain originates from a study of cytomegalovirus exposure and HLA in healthy donors. Germline-derived CDR1 and CDR2 are KGHSH and LQKENI. V lost 3 bases, J lost 2 bases, and 7 bases stayed unmatched. The CDR3 runs to 16 residues. Vbeta (60) and Jbeta (13) primers were used in the PCR. Original methodology: A later analysis tallied 80 million to 100 million unique TCR beta chains, around 9.9 million of them shared. Profiled with immunoSEQ multiplex PCR; TCRdb holds only in-frame clones, not every one. D and trimming come from the DNA, and the V and J calls and clone size come from that table. This table has 100,000 to 140,000 clones, approximately 80% appearing once.

This clonotype was obtained from a male donor in good health and CMV-seronegative. Sequenced sample: PBMCs. The rearrangement uses TRBV18 and TRBJ2-1, with 7 nucleotides matching TRBD2. CDR3: CASSPPGTTAYNEQFF. CDR3 DNA: TGTGCCAGCTCACCGCCCGGGACTACAGCCTACAATGAGCAGTTCTTC.